The rows below give T cell receptor beta chains drawn from one sample of a study of blood T cell repertoires in COVID-19. The table came from immunoSEQ multiplex PCR; TCRdb's copy has only in-frame clones and leaves some out. Of under 450,000 clones listed, 70% to 85% are singletons. Sequencing was done on a sample of peripheral blood. Receptors originate from a human donor with acute or convalescent COVID-19. The donor label of this sample is uncertain. Each CDR3 is given with its conserved first and last residue. A D gene is named only where the DNA matches it firmly. The size field is filled for only some rows; it gives once, few, many or a size class.

size	D	length	J	V	DNA	CDR3
-	-	14	TRBJ2-7	TRBV5-6	TGTGCCAGCAGCGAACCGGGACAAAACTACGAGCAGTACTTC	CASSEPGQNYEQYF
-	-	15	TRBJ1-5	TRBV28	TGTGCCAGCGTCAGGGTGACAGATAGCAATCAGCCCCAGCATTTT	CASVRVTDSNQPQHF
-	TRBD1	14	TRBJ2-7	TRBV6-5	TGTGCCAGCAGACTAAGACAGGGGACCTACGAGCAGTACTTC	CASRLRQGTYEQYF
-	-	14	TRBJ2-5	TRBV3-1/TRBV3-2	TGTGCCAGCAGCCAAGCTGCCAGGGCCGAGACCCAGTACTTC	CASSQAARAETQYF
-	-	14	TRBJ1-3	TRBV3-1/TRBV3-2	TGTGCCAGCAGCCAACGAGGCACTGGAAACACCATATATTTT	CASSQRGTGNTIYF
-	TRBD1	14	TRBJ1-2	TRBV9	TGTGCCAGCAGCGGGACGGGACAGCTCTATGGCTACACCTTC	CASSGTGQLYGYTF
-	-	13	TRBJ1-2	TRBV30	TGTGCCTGGAGAGCTTCGGCAGGGAATGGCTACACCTTC	CAWRASAGNGYTF
-	-	13	TRBJ1-1	TRBV10-3	TGTGCCATCAGTGAGCCACAGGGAACTGAAGCTTTCTTT	CAISEPQGTEAFF
-	-	15	TRBJ2-5	TRBV11-2	TGTGCCAGCAGCGACCGGGACACGTCCCCGGCTCCTCAGTACTTC	CASSDRDTSPAPQYF
few	-	16	TRBJ1-5	TRBV5-8	TGTGCCAGCAGCTCGCAAAGGGGGACGGACAATCAGCCCCAGCATTTT	CASSSQRGTDNQPQHF
few	TRBD1	13	TRBJ2-7	TRBV2	TGTGCCAGCATGTTGGACAGGGGGGGGGAGCAGTACTTC	CASMLDRGGEQYF
-	-	13	TRBJ1-2	TRBV29-1	TGCAGCGTCCGTCCGGGGGATCTATATGGCTACACCTTC	CSVRPGDLYGYTF
-	-	13	TRBJ1-4	TRBV30	TGTGCCTGGAGTGAGAATCAGGGGAAAAAACTGTTTTTT	CAWSENQGKKLFF
-	TRBD1	17	TRBJ1-4	TRBV4-1	TGCGCCAGCAGCCAAATACAGGGGACGATATCTAATGAAAAACTGTTTTTT	CASSQIQGTISNEKLFF
-	TRBD1	16	TRBJ2-6	TRBV5-1	TGCGCCAGCAGCTGGGAGACAGGGCGAGGGGCCAACGTCCTGACTTTC	CASSWETGRGANVLTF
-	-	14	TRBJ2-2	TRBV2	TGTGCCAGCAGTGCCCTCACAGTTACCGGGGAGCTGTTTTTT	CASSALTVTGELFF
-	TRBD1	15	TRBJ1-3	TRBV6-5	TGTGCCAGCAGTTCAACAGGGGGCCGTGGAAACACCATATATTTT	CASSSTGGRGNTIYF
few	-	15	TRBJ1-2	TRBV3-1/TRBV3-2	TGTGCCAGCAGCCAAGTGGGAGTGGGCAACTATGGCTACACCTTC	CASSQVGVGNYGYTF
-	TRBD1	17	TRBJ1-5	TRBV19	TGTGCCAGTACTCCGGGACAGGGTGTCCCGGTGAATCAGCCCCAGCATTTT	CASTPGQGVPVNQPQHF
-	TRBD2	15	TRBJ2-1	TRBV5-1	TGCGCCAGCAGCTTGTGGACTAGCGGGGGGAGTGAGCAGTTCTTC	CASSLWTSGGSEQFF
-	TRBD1	15	TRBJ1-4	TRBV6-2/TRBV6-3	TGTGCCAGCAGTTCCCGGACAGGGTGGAGTGAAAAACTGTTTTTT	CASSSRTGWSEKLFF
-	TRBD1	14	TRBJ1-1	TRBV7-9	TGTGCCAGCAGCACCAGACAGGGGAACACTGAAGCTTTCTTT	CASSTRQGNTEAFF
once	-	12	TRBJ1-1	TRBV10-3	TGTGCCATCAGTGACAGGGCCTCGCGAGCTTTCTTT	CAISDRASRAFF
-	TRBD1	14	TRBJ2-5	TRBV27	TGTGCCAGCAGCAGGACAGGGAGACAAGAGACCCAGTACTTC	CASSRTGRQETQYF
-	TRBD2	18	TRBJ2-3	TRBV5-1	TGCGCCAGCAGCTTGGTTAGATTTTCGCGGGAGGACACAGATACGCAGTATTTT	CASSLVRFSREDTDTQYF
-	TRBD1	16	TRBJ2-7	TRBV6-6	TGTGCCAGCAGTTACCCCAATGGACAGGGGTCCTACGAGCAGTACTTC	CASSYPNGQGSYEQYF
few	TRBD2	16	TRBJ2-5	TRBV5-4	TGTGCCAGCAGCTGGACTAGCGGGAGTGGGTCAGAGACCCAGTACTTC	CASSWTSGSGSETQYF
-	-	13	TRBJ1-3	TRBV7-8	TGTGCCAGCAGCTTATCCCAGGGAAACACCATATATTTT	CASSLSQGNTIYF
-	-	17	TRBJ1-1	TRBV15	TGTGCCACCAGCAGAGATCACAGGGATCCTCCGAACACTGAAGCTTTCTTT	CATSRDHRDPPNTEAFF
once	TRBD1	15	TRBJ2-1	TRBV6-2/TRBV6-3	TGTGCCAGCAGTCAGGGGGAATTTCTCTACAATGAGCAGTTCTTC	CASSQGEFLYNEQFF
-	-	15	TRBJ1-1	TRBV2	TGTGCCAGCACTCGGACAGAGCAGATGAACACTGAAGCTTTCTTT	CASTRTEQMNTEAFF
-	-	13	TRBJ2-7	TRBV7-2	TGTGCCAGCAGCTTAGTGAGGGTTCACGAGCAGTACTTC	CASSLVRVHEQYF
-	-	13	TRBJ1-5	TRBV19	TGTGCCAGTAGACGACAGATCAATCAGCCCCAGCATTTT	CASRRQINQPQHF
-	-	17	TRBJ2-1	TRBV15	TGTGCCACCAGCAGAGATTCGGCCAGATCAGGCGACAATGAGCAGTTCTTC	CATSRDSARSGDNEQFF
-	TRBD1	16	TRBJ1-6	TRBV3-1/TRBV3-2	TGTGCCAGCAGGAAAGGGGGGACAGGGGGAAATTCACCCCTCCACTTT	CASRKGGTGGNSPLHF
once	TRBD2	16	TRBJ2-1	TRBV19	TGTGCCAGTAGTATAGATCGAGGACTAGCGGTTAATGAGCAGTTCTTC	CASSIDRGLAVNEQFF
-	TRBD1	13	TRBJ1-2	TRBV19	TGTGCCAGTAGTCCGGACAGGCGGTATGGCTACACCTTC	CASSPDRRYGYTF
-	-	15	TRBJ2-5	TRBV27	TGTGCCAGCAGTCCGAGGTACCTCAGTCGGGAGACCCAGTACTTC	CASSPRYLSRETQYF
-	TRBD2	17	TRBJ2-3	TRBV5-1	TGCGCCAGCAGCCCCGGACTAGCGGGGGGCCGCACAGATACGCAGTATTTT	CASSPGLAGGRTDTQYF
-	TRBD2	16	TRBJ2-1	TRBV27	TGTGCCAGCAGGAGTCAGGGACTAGCGGGGGGATATGAGCAGTTCTTC	CASRSQGLAGGYEQFF
-	-	15	TRBJ1-5	TRBV19	TGTGCCAGTAGTGATGGGCCGGTGGACAAACAGCCCCAGCATTTT	CASSDGPVDKQPQHF
-	-	15	TRBJ2-7	TRBV19	TGTGCCAGTAGAAATAGCCGAGGGGGTACGGGCGAGCAGTACTTC	CASRNSRGGTGEQYF
-	-	15	TRBJ1-5	TRBV30	TGTGCCTGGAGTGGGGCCGGGAGGGGCAATCAGCCCCAGCATTTT	CAWSGAGRGNQPQHF
-	-	14	TRBJ2-3	TRBV6-6	TGTGCCAGCAGTTACTCCCACCTCGGAGATACGCAGTATTTT	CASSYSHLGDTQYF
-	TRBD1	14	TRBJ1-1	TRBV15	TGTGCCACCAGCAGGGACCGGGACAGGGGAGACGCTTTCTTT	CATSRDRDRGDAFF
few	-	15	TRBJ1-2	TRBV5-1	TGCGCCAGCACCTCGCTTGGCGGCGGCGGCTATGGCTACACCTTC	CASTSLGGGGYGYTF
-	-	15	TRBJ2-6	TRBV19	TGTGCCAGTAGCGGAGCCCTCTCTGGGGCCAACGTCCTGACTTTC	CASSGALSGANVLTF
-	TRBD1	14	TRBJ1-1	TRBV5-5	TGTGCCAGCAGCACCCAGGGGGCCAAAACTGAAGCTTTCTTT	CASSTQGAKTEAFF
-	-	11	TRBJ1-3	TRBV28	TGTGCCAGCAGCTATCTAAACACCATATATTTT	CASSYLNTIYF
-	TRBD2	18	TRBJ2-1	TRBV6-4	TGTGCCAGCAGCCTCGGGACTAGCGGGGGGGCACTACACAATGAGCAGTTCTTC	CASSLGTSGGALHNEQFF